The next 14 T cell receptor beta chains were all read from a single sample in a study of T cells after yellow fever vaccination. TCRdb processed the 5' RACE reads anew with MiXCR; each CDR3 protein has one entry. Of approximately 330,000 distinct CDR3 sequences listed, roughly an eighth are singletons. The material was CD4+ T cells sorted from PBMCs, obtained 15 days after the yellow fever booster vaccination. The receptors come from a man between 18 and 35 years old who received the YFV17D yellow fever vaccine.

This rearrangement joins TRBV5-1 to TRBJ1-4; 7 bases line up with TRBD1. The V gene end was trimmed by 4 bases and the J gene end by 4 bases; junction bases not matched to a gene: 7. The CDR3 is made up of 15 amino acids. Germline CDR1 reads SGHRS; CDR2 reads YFSETQ. CDR3 nucleotides: TGCGCCAGCAGCGCCTCGGGACAGAATAATGAAAAACTGTTTTTT. Translated: CASSASGQNNEKLFF.

A few counts support this clonotype. The CDR3 protein is CASSSSGQTEAFF. DNA of the CDR3: TGTGCCAGCAGCTCCTCGGGGCAAACTGAAGCTTTCTTT. The rearrangement uses TRBV7-9 and TRBJ1-1; TRBD1 is a possible D gene (5 bases). Germline V gene lookup returns CDR1 SEHNR and CDR2 FQNEAQ (reference sequence). The CDR3 is made up of 13 amino acids. Trimming took off 4 bases at V and 5 bases at J, with 11 bases between the two ends.

This clonotype was found a few times. The chain combines TRBV20-1 with TRBJ2-5; D is possibly TRBD1 or TRBD2 (5 bases each). CDR1 and CDR2 from the germline V gene are DFQATT and SNEGSKA (reference sequence). V was cut by 3 bases and J by 7 bases, with 15 bases left in between. CDR3 length equals 13 residues. The CDR3 DNA reads as TGCAGTGCTAGGGGGACCTCCGTCGGGACCCAGTACTTC. It specifies CSARGTSVGTQYF.

The V and J genes are TRBV28 and TRBJ1-5, with D possibly matching TRBD1 (5 bases). Germline CDR1 and CDR2: MDHEN and SYDVKM. The CDR3 loop spans 14 amino acids. Trimming stripped 6 bases from V and 4 bases from J, with 13 bases between. In DNA, the CDR3 is TGTGCCAGCAGGCGGGGGGGGTTTAATCAGCCCCAGCATTTT. Its protein is CASRRGGFNQPQHF. Looking up the rest from reference TRBV28 and TRBJ1-5 gives the full variable domain: DVKVTQSSRYLVKRTGEKVFLECVQDMDHENMFWYRQDPGLGLRLIYFSYDVKMKEKGDIPEGYSVSREKKERFSLILESASTNQTSMYLCASRRGGFNQPQHFGDGTRLSIL.

The rearrangement links TRBV27 to TRBJ2-1; TRBD1 matches at 9 bases. The CDR3 loop spans 14 amino acids. Germline CDR1 is MNHEY and CDR2 is SMNVEV (reference sequence). V lost 4 bases, J lost 7 bases, and 5 bases stayed unmatched. DNA for the CDR3: TGTGCCAGCAGTTCGTGGACAGGGGAGAATGAGCAGTTCTTC. Amino acids: CASSSWTGENEQFF.

As DNA, the CDR3 is TGCGCCAGCATGAAGACTAGCTCGGGGGAGACCCAGTACTTC. It codes for CASMKTSSGETQYF. V usage is TRBV5-1 and J usage is TRBJ2-5; 7 bases are shared with TRBD2. This CDR3 is built from 14 residues. V shed 6 bases and J 5 bases; nucleotides not matched to a gene: 10. Per the germline V gene, CDR1 is SGHRS and CDR2 is YFSETQ.

There are a few counts of this clonotype. The chain combines TRBV12-3 or TRBV12-4 with TRBJ1-2; 11 nucleotides line up with TRBD1. V lost 7 bases and J lost 7; bases outside the gene matches: 5. The CDR3 contains 13 residues. The DNA for the CDR3 is TGTGCCAGCAAAGGACAGGGGGCTCGTGGCTACACCTTC. Amino acids: CASKGQGARGYTF.

This clonotype was found a few times. This chain links TRBV7-9 with TRBJ2-5; 12 positions agree with TRBD2. This CDR3 has 16 residues. Germline V gene lookup returns CDR1 SEHNR and CDR2 FQNEAQ (reference sequence). Trimming removed 3 bases from V and 1 base from J; junction bases left unmatched: 3. The CDR3 DNA reads as TGTGCCAGCAGCTTCAGGACTAGCGGGATCCAAGAGACCCAGTACTTC. It specifies CASSFRTSGIQETQYF.

This clonotype was picked up many times. V usage is TRBV10-1 and J usage is TRBJ2-5; TRBD2 is a possible D gene (5 bases). In germline, CDR1 is WNHNN, CDR2 SYGVQD (reference sequence). V lost 3 bases, J lost 4 bases, and 9 bases lay in between. CDR3 length: 13 amino acids. The CDR3 sequence: CASSEVSGETQYF. The CDR3 DNA reads TGCGCCAGCAGTGAAGTAAGCGGAGAGACCCAGTACTTC.

The rearrangement uses TRBV6-5 and TRBJ2-3, with TRBD2 matching 8 bases. Trimming cost V 4 bases and J 4 bases; bases outside gene matches: 7. The CDR3 extends over 15 amino acids. Germline V CDR1 and CDR2: MNHEY, SVGAGI. CDR3: CASSLRGGSSDTQYF. CDR3 sequence (DNA): TGTGCCAGCAGTTTACGGGGGGGCAGCTCAGATACGCAGTATTTT.

The chain recombines TRBV28 with TRBJ2-2, with TRBD2 matching 7 bases. The CDR3 extends over 14 amino acids. The germline gives CDR1 MDHEN, CDR2 SYDVKM. After removal of 6 bases from V and 2 bases from J, the junction contained 3 bases not matched to a gene. The CDR3 region has the DNA TGTGCCAGCAGGGCGGGAGATAACACCGGGGAGCTGTTTTTT. It translates to CASRAGDNTGELFF.

The rearrangement links TRBV19 to TRBJ1-5; D is perhaps TRBD1 (6 bases). Germline CDR1 is LNHDA and CDR2 is SQIVND (reference sequence). The CDR3 runs to 16 residues. With 8 bases removed from V and 4 bases from J, the gap between germline ends came to 21 bases. CDR3 coding DNA: TGTGCCAGTGGAGGAGGGGGGTCGTTACTTAATCAGCCCCAGCATTTT. It is translated as CASGGGGSLLNQPQHF. Supplemented by reference TRBV19 and TRBJ1-5, the full variable domain reads DGGITQSPKYLFRKEGQNVTLSCEQNLNHDAMYWYRQDPGQGLRLIYYSQIVNDFQKGDIAEGYSVSREKKESFPLTVTSAQKNPTAFYLCASGGGGSLLNQPQHFGDGTRLSIL.

J is TRBJ2-4 and V is TRBV7-2, with TRBD2 as a possible D gene (6 bases). The CDR3 spans 17 residues. V gave up 1 base and J gave up 0 bases, with 13 bases separating them. Germline-derived CDR1 and CDR2 are SGHTA and FQGNSA. CDR3 nucleotides: TGTGCCAGCAGCTTAGTGACAGTGGGACTAGCCAAAAACATTCAGTACTTC. Amino acid sequence: CASSLVTVGLAKNIQYF.

CDR3 DNA: TGTGCCAGCAGTGCTGTCAGAGATCAGCCCCAGCATTTT. Its translation is CASSAVRDQPQHF. The chain couples TRBV2 to TRBJ1-5; no reliable D call. Germline CDR1 SNHLY, CDR2 FYNNEI. Trimming stripped 4 bases from V and 5 bases from J, with 9 bases between. This CDR3 comprises 13 residues.